One sample yielded the 24 T cell receptor beta chains listed below, sequenced in a study of early T cells in non-severe SARS-CoV-2 infection (dated by TCRdb to the early 2020s). Library method: 5' RACE. The sequencing machine was a NextSeq 500. Starting from the raw public reads, TCRdb applied fastp trimming at Q25, assembled clones with MiXCR and retained in-frame beta chains. Identical CDR3 protein sequences are pooled into one entry, listed with their most common genes and DNA. The sample includes 95,000 to 100,000 distinct CDR3 sequences, with approximately 11% observed a single time. The ten largest make up about 5% of the sample. The source material was whole blood. All receptors come from an adult who was a healthcare worker with PCR-confirmed SARS-CoV-2 infection or an uninfected control (not recorded which).

Comment on this clonotype: This sequence may be a read error, since a much larger clone differs from it by one base. The J gene is TRBJ1-3, the V gene TRBV12-3 or TRBV12-4; D possibly corresponds to TRBD1 (6 bases). The CDR3 covers 15 residues. CDR3 sequence reads: CVSTRSPGGGNTIYF. CDR3 nucleotides: TGTGTCAGCACCCGATCCCCTGGGGGCGGAAACACCATATATTTT.

This clonotype was recorded many times. The chain links TRBV7-9 to TRBJ2-4; D may match TRBD1 or TRBD2 (5 bases each). Germline lookup yields CDR1 SEHNR and CDR2 FQNEAQ (reference sequence). V gave up 6 bases and J gave up 4 bases, with 13 bases separating them. The CDR3 covers 14 residues. The CDR3 sequence is CASSYGTSKNIQYF. CDR3 nucleotide sequence: TGTGCCAGCAGTTACGGGACGTCGAAAAACATTCAGTACTTC.

There are many counts of this clonotype. The rearrangement uses TRBV6-5 and TRBJ2-2; tentative D call: TRBD1 (5 bases). V lost 5 bases and J 2 bases, leaving 18 bases between the germline ends. The CDR3 spans 17 residues. Germline values: CDR1 MNHEY, CDR2 SVGAGI. The CDR3 reads CASSRTRQPYNTGELFF. The CDR3 nucleotides are TGTGCCAGCAGTCGAACCCGACAGCCCTATAACACCGGGGAGCTGTTTTTT.

About this clonotype itself: Germline is not matched at one junction end, which may reflect a read error. The chain carries TRBV6-5 and TRBJ1-2, with TRBD1 matching over 9 bases. This CDR3 has 14 residues. CDR1 is MNHEY, CDR2 SVGAGI, per germline. The CDR3 bases are TGTGCCAGCAGACCCGGACAGGGGCTCTATAGCTACACCTTC. It codes for CASRPGQGLYSYTF.

Only a few counts were recorded for this clonotype. This chain connects TRBV6-5 to TRBJ1-5, with 8 bases identical to TRBD1. The CDR3 has 15 residues. Germline loops: CDR1 MNHEY, CDR2 SVGAGI. V was pared by 2 bases and J by 4 bases, with 4 bases of the junction left unmatched. CDR3 sequence (DNA): TGTGCCAGCAGTTACGGCAGGGGGCGGAATCAGCCCCAGCATTTT. Translated, it gives CASSYGRGRNQPQHF.

This clonotype was seen many times. This chain uses TRBV19 with TRBJ1-4; 7 nucleotides match TRBD1. Germline loops: CDR1 LNHDA, CDR2 SQIVND (reference sequence). The V gene end was trimmed by 8 bases and the J gene end by 2 bases; junction bases not matched to a gene: 5. This CDR3 contains 14 residues. CDR3 sequence reads: CASEQQGTNEKLFF. In nucleotides, the CDR3 is TGTGCCAGTGAACAACAGGGGACTAATGAAAAACTGTTTTTT.

The rearrangement links TRBV7-9 to TRBJ1-2; 7 bases line up with TRBD1. The CDR3 spans 14 residues. After removal of 5 bases from V and 3 bases from J, the junction contained 6 bases not matched to a gene. Germline CDR1 and CDR2: SEHNR and FQNEAQ (reference sequence). CDR3 amino acids: CASSLPGTDYGYTF. The CDR3 DNA is TGTGCCAGCAGCCTACCCGGGACAGACTATGGCTACACCTTC.

This clonotype has at least ten counts. The chain carries TRBV6-5 and TRBJ1-4; D is uncertain. The CDR3 covers 14 residues. Germline V lookup: CDR1 MNHEY, CDR2 SVGAGI. With 4 bases removed from V and 8 bases from J, the gap between germline ends came to 14 bases. The CDR3 here is CASSSGTLGEKLFF. In nucleotides, the CDR3 is TGTGCCAGCAGTTCGGGAACCTTAGGCGAAAAACTGTTTTTT.

This clonotype came up many times. The V call is TRBV5-1, the J call TRBJ1-1; D is uncertain. V shed 2 bases and J shed 4 bases, with 15 bases lying between them. The CDR3 spans 15 residues. CDR1 and CDR2 (germline): SGHRS, YFSETQ. In DNA, the CDR3 is TGCGCCAGCAGCTTTGCCACCTTTAAGGCCACTGAAGCTTTCTTT. Translated, it gives CASSFATFKATEAFF.

This clonotype occurred a few times. This rearrangement joins TRBV6-2 or TRBV6-3 to TRBJ1-2; D is ambiguous. The CDR3 spans 11 residues. Germline V CDR1 and CDR2: MNHEY, SVGEGT. The V gene lost 6 bases and the J gene lost 6 bases, with 8 bases spanning the gap. The CDR3 DNA reads as TGTGCCAGCAGCCGCACGGATGGCTACACCTTC. It is translated as CASSRTDGYTF.

The chain links TRBV3-1 to TRBJ2-2, with TRBD2 matching 10 bases. Germline assignment: CDR1 LGHDT and CDR2 YNNKEL (reference sequence). The CDR3 has 17 residues. The trim removed 0 bases at V and 3 bases at J, leaving 4 bases unmatched. The CDR3 bases are TGTGCCAGCAGCCAAGAGGCTAGCGGGAGCGACACCGGGGAGCTGTTTTTT. Translating it yields CASSQEASGSDTGELFF. Full variable domain (remainder filled in from reference TRBV3-1 and TRBJ2-2): DTAVSQTPKYLVTQMGNDKSIKCEQNLGHDTMYWYKQDSKKFLKIMFSYNNKELIINETVPNRFSPKSPDKAHLNLHINSLELGDSAVYFCASSQEASGSDTGELFFGEGSRLTVL.

The chain links TRBV4-1 to TRBJ2-7; TRBD1 is a possible D gene (6 bases). The CDR3 is 14 residues long. Trimming cost V 4 bases and J 2 bases, with 12 bases left between them. Germline CDR1 reads MGHRA; CDR2 reads YSYEKL. In DNA form, the CDR3 reads TGCGCCAGCAGCCCCCCTGGGGGCCCCTACGAGCAGTACTTC. Its protein is CASSPPGGPYEQYF.

This clonotype occurred many times. The chain uses TRBV5-1 and TRBJ1-4; D is undetermined. CDR3 length: 14 amino acids. V was trimmed by 0 bases and J by 7 bases, leaving 10 bases between them. Germline lookup yields CDR1 SGHRS and CDR2 YFSETQ. The CDR3 nucleotides read TGCGCCAGCAGCTTGGATCAGGCCAGTGAAAAACTGTTTTTT. This gives the protein CASSLDQASEKLFF.

The sample holds many counts of this clonotype. The V gene is TRBV29-1, the J gene TRBJ1-2; D may be TRBD1 (6 bases). The germline V gene has CDR1 SQVTM and CDR2 ANQGSEA. CDR3 length: 15 residues. With 4 bases removed from V and 0 bases from J, the gap between germline ends came to 15 bases. The CDR3 DNA is TGCAGCGTTGTGGGGGCAGGAAGAGCTAACTATGGCTACACCTTC. This gives the protein CSVVGAGRANYGYTF. Full variable domain (outside the CDR3, taken from reference TRBV29-1 and TRBJ1-2): SAVISQKPSRDICQRGTSLTIQCQVDSQVTMMFWYRQQPGQSLTLIATANQGSEATYESGFVIDKFPISRPNLTFSTLTVSNMSPEDSSIYLCSVVGAGRANYGYTFGSGTRLTVV.

This clonotype was picked up many times. The rearrangement joins TRBV7-8 to TRBJ1-2, with D tentatively TRBD1 (6 bases). V was trimmed by 4 bases and J by 4 bases, leaving 13 bases between them. The CDR3 runs 14 residues. Germline V gene sequence: CDR1 SGHVS, CDR2 FQNEAQ. The CDR3 sequence is CASSSTGYVYGYTF. The CDR3 nucleotides are TGTGCCAGCAGCTCCACAGGGTACGTCTATGGCTACACCTTC.

Only a few counts were recorded for this clonotype. The chain recombines TRBV12-3 or TRBV12-4 with TRBJ1-1; D ambiguous. The V gene lost 3 bases and the J gene lost 0 bases, with 8 bases spanning the gap. The CDR3 extends over 14 amino acids. CDR3 loop: CASSFYPMNTEAFF. The CDR3 bases are TGTGCCAGCAGTTTTTACCCGATGAACACTGAAGCTTTCTTT.

The rearrangement uses TRBV12-3 or TRBV12-4 and TRBJ2-3, with D unresolved. Deletions cut 3 bases from V and 2 bases from J, with 12 bases between. CDR3 length: 15 amino acids. The CDR3 sequence: CASSFTATPTDTQYF. CDR3 nucleotides: TGTGCCAGCAGTTTTACTGCCACCCCCACAGATACGCAGTATTTT.

V is TRBV10-3 and J is TRBJ1-1; 10 bases are a match to TRBD1. Losses at the gene ends were 5 bases for V and 10 bases for J; bases not matched to a gene: 7. Germline CDR1 and CDR2: ENHRY and SYGVKD. This CDR3 is built from 13 residues. CDR3 sequence: CAISPDRGLGAFF. The CDR3 coding sequence is TGTGCCATCAGTCCAGACAGGGGGCTCGGAGCTTTCTTT.

This clonotype has a handful of counts. The chain combines TRBV15 with TRBJ2-3, with a possible D match to TRBD1 (6 bases). Trimming stripped 5 bases from V and 0 bases from J, with 12 bases between. Germline V gene sequence: CDR1 LNHNV, CDR2 YYDKDF (reference sequence). The CDR3 loop spans 15 amino acids. CDR3 region: CATSLYRASTDTQYF. CDR3 in DNA: TGTGCCACCAGCTTGTACAGGGCAAGCACAGATACGCAGTATTTT.

The table lists this clonotype with many counts. The J gene is TRBJ1-1, the V gene TRBV12-3 or TRBV12-4; no clear D. Trimming removed 1 base from V and 1 base from J, with 7 bases in between. The CDR3 contains 14 residues. The CDR3 reads CASSLGLQNTEAFF. Written as DNA, the CDR3 is TGTGCCAGCAGTTTAGGTCTACAGAACACTGAAGCTTTCTTT.

This clonotype was counted ten times or more. This chain links TRBV28 with TRBJ2-7; tentative D call: TRBD2 (6 bases). V was trimmed by 8 bases and J by 2 bases, leaving 19 bases between them. The CDR3 spans 15 residues. Germline assignment: CDR1 MDHEN and CDR2 SYDVKM. The CDR3 DNA reads as TGTGCCAGCCTACTGGAGGGTGGTGCAACCTACGAGCAGTACTTC. It codes for CASLLEGGATYEQYF. Drawing the rest from reference TRBV28 and TRBJ2-7, the complete variable domain is DVKVTQSSRYLVKRTGEKVFLECVQDMDHENMFWYRQDPGLGLRLIYFSYDVKMKEKGDIPEGYSVSREKKERFSLILESASTNQTSMYLCASLLEGGATYEQYFGPGTRLTVT.

This clonotype has at least ten counts. The chain is built from TRBV12-3 or TRBV12-4 and TRBJ1-4; unclear D gene. V lost 1 base, J lost 5 bases, and 8 bases lay in between. The CDR3 has 14 residues. The CDR3 is CASSLGGLNEKLFF. CDR3 DNA: TGTGCCAGCAGTTTAGGAGGCTTAAATGAAAAACTGTTTTTT.

This clonotype appeared a few times. The chain recombines TRBV6-5 with TRBJ1-2; D unresolved. Germline lookup yields CDR1 MNHEY and CDR2 SVGAGI. This CDR3 spans 13 amino acids. The V end lost 4 bases, the J end lost 4 bases, and 10 bases lay between the germline ends. Here the CDR3 reads CASSSPGFYGYTF. As DNA, the CDR3 is TGTGCCAGCAGTTCCCCCGGCTTCTATGGCTACACCTTC.

This clonotype was observed a handful of times. The chain joins TRBV6-2 or TRBV6-3 to TRBJ1-5; 9 bases line up with TRBD1. Germline CDR1 reads MNHEY; CDR2 reads SVGEGT. The CDR3 runs to 13 residues. J gave up 6 bases and V 7 bases, and 4 bases lay outside the gene matches. The CDR3 DNA reads TGTGCCAGCACCGACAGGGGGAGTCAGCCCCAGCATTTT. Its translation is CASTDRGSQPQHF.